The entry that follows covers one T cell receptor beta chain sequence. These data come from a study of T cell responses to AZD1222 COVID-19 vaccine. The germline V and J ends were trimmed by 3 bases and 2 bases, with 10 bases remaining between them. The CDR3 has 13 amino acids. Germline-derived CDR1 and CDR2 are DFQATT and SNEGSKA (reference sequence). Using immunoSEQ multiplex PCR, the repertoire was profiled, and TCRdb retains in-frame clones only, with some absent. Found here are approximately 50,000 clones, 80% to 90% of them singletons; the top ten hold roughly 15%. The clonotype comes from an adult in good health. Specimen: peripheral blood, collected on day 0 of AZD1222 vaccination. The rearrangement joins TRBV20-1 to TRBJ1-2; no clear D gene. CDR3 region: CSASSGRNYGYTF. The CDR3 DNA follows: TGCAGTGCTAGTTCGGGGAGAAACTATGGCTACACCTTC.